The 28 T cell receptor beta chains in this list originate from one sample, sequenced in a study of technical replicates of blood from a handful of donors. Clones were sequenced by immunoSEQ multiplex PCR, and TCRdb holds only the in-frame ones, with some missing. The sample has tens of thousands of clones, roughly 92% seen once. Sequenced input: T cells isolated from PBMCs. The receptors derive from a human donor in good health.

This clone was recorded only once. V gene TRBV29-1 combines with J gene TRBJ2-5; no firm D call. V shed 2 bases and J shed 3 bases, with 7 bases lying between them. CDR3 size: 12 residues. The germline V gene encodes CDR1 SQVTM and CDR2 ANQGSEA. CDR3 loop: CSVEPVKETQYF. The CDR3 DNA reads TGCAGCGTTGAACCGGTAAAAGAGACCCAGTACTTC. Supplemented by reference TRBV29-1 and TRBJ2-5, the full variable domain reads SAVISQKPSRDICQRGTSLTIQCQVDSQVTMMFWYRQQPGQSLTLIATANQGSEATYESGFVIDKFPISRPNLTFSTLTVSNMSPEDSSIYLCSVEPVKETQYFGPGTRLLVL.

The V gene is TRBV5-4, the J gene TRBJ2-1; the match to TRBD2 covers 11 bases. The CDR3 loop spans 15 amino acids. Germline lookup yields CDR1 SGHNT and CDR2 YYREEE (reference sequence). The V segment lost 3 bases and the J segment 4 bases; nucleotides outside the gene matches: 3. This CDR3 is CASSSGLAAYNEQFF. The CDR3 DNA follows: TGTGCCAGCAGCTCGGGACTAGCGGCGTACAATGAGCAGTTCTTC. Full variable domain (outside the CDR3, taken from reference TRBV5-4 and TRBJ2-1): ETGVTQSPTHLIKTRGQQVTLRCSSQSGHNTVSWYQQALGQGPQFIFQYYREEENGRGNFPPRFSGLQFPNYSSELNVNALELDDSALYLCASSSGLAAYNEQFFGPGTRLTVL.

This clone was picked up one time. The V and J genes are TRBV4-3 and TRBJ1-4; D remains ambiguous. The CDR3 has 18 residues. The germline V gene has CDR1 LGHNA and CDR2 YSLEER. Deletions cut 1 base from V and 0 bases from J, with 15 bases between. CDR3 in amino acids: CASSQVFDNPSTNEKLFF. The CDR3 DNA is TGCGCCAGCAGCCAAGTCTTTGACAACCCCTCAACTAATGAAAAACTGTTTTTT.

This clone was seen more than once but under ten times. The DNA of the CDR3 is TGTGCCAGCAGCGGAATAGCGGGAGGATACGAGCAGTACTTC. It codes for CASSGIAGGYEQYF. The V and J genes are TRBV9 and TRBJ2-7; TRBD2 aligns across 10 bases. The germline V gene encodes CDR1 SGDLS and CDR2 YYNGEE. The CDR3 consists of 14 residues. V dropped 3 bases and J dropped 4; count of bases not matched to a gene: 4.

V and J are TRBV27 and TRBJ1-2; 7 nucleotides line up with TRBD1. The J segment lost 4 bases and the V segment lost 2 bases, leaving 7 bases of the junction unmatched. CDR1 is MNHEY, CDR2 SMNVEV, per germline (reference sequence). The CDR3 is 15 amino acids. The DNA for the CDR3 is TGTGCCAGCAGTTTAATCGGCCCAGGGGGCTATGGCTACACCTTC. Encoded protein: CASSLIGPGGYGYTF.

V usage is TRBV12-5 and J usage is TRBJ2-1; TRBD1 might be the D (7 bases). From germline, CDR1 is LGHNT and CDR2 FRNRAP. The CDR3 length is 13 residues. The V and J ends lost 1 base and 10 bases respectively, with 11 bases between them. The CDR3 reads CASGLEPGGEQFF. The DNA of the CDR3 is TGTGCTAGTGGTTTGGAACCAGGGGGGGAGCAGTTCTTC.

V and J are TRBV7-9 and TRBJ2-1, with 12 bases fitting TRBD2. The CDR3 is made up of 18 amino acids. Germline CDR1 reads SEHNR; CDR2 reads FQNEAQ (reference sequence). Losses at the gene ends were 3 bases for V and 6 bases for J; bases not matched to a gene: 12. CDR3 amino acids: CASSLGILTSGSGNEQFF. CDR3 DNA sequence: TGTGCCAGCAGCTTGGGTATACTGACTAGCGGGAGTGGCAATGAGCAGTTCTTC.

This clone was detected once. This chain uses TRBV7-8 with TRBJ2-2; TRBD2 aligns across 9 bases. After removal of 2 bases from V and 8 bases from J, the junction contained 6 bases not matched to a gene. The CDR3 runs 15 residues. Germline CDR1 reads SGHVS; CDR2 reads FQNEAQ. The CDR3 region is CASSLLAGSGGELFF. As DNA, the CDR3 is TGTGCCAGCAGCTTACTAGCGGGATCAGGGGGGGAGCTGTTTTTT.

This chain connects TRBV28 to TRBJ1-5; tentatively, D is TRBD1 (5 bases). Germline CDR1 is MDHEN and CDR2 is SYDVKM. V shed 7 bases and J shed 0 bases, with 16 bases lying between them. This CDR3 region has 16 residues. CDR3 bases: TGTGCCAGCATCCAGGAGACAGTCTTTAGCAATCAGCCCCAGCATTTT. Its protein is CASIQETVFSNQPQHF.

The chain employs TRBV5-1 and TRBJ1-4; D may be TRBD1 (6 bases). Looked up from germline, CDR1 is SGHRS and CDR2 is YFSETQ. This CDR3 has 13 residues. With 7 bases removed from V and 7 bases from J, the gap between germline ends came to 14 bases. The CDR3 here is CASPGGRGEKLFF. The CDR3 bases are TGCGCCAGCCCGGGGGGGCGCGGTGAAAAACTGTTTTTT.

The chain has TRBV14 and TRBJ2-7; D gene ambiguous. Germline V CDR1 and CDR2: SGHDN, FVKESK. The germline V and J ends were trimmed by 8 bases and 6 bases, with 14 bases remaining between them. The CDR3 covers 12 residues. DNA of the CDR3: TGTGCCAGCTCCCCGCTAGGTGGCGAGCAGTACTTC. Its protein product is CASSPLGGEQYF.

The CDR3 sequence: CAAGTTSYEQYF. DNA of the CDR3: TGTGCCGCGGGGACCACCTCCTACGAGCAGTACTTC. The chain has TRBV27 and TRBJ2-7, with D possibly matching TRBD2 (6 bases). This CDR3 is 12 amino acids long. V was shortened by 11 bases and J by 0 bases, with 11 bases between the two germline ends. Germline CDR1 MNHEY, CDR2 SMNVEV (reference sequence).

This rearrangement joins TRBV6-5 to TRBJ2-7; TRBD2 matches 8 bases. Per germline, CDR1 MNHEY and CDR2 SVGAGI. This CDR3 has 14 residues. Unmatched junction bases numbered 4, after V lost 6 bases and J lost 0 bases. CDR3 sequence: CASRRGRSSYEQYF. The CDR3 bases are TGTGCCAGCAGACGCGGGAGGAGCTCCTACGAGCAGTACTTC.

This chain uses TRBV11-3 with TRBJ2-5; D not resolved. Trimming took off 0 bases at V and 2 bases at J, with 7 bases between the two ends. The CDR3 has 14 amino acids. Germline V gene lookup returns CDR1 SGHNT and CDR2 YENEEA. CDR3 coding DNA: TGTGCCAGCAGCTTAGATCCAGGTCAAGAGACCCAGTACTTC. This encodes CASSLDPGQETQYF.

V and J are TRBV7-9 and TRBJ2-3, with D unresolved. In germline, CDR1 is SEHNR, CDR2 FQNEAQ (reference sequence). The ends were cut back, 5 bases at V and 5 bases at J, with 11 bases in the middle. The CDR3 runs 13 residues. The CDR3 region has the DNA TGTGCCAGCAGCCCACGTCGCGGAGATACGCAGTATTTT. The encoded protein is CASSPRRGDTQYF.

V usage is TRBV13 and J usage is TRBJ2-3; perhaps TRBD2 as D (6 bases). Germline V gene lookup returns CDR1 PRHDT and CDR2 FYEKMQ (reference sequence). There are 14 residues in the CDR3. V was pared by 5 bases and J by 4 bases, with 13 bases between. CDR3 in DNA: TGTGCCAGCAGCACTCTCGGGGAGGCAGATACGCAGTATTTT. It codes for CASSTLGEADTQYF.

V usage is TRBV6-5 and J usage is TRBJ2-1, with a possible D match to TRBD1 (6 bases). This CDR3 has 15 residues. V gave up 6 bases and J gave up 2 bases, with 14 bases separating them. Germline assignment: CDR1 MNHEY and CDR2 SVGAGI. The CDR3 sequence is CASRKTGTAYNEQFF. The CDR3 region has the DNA TGTGCCAGCAGGAAAACAGGGACCGCCTACAATGAGCAGTTCTTC.

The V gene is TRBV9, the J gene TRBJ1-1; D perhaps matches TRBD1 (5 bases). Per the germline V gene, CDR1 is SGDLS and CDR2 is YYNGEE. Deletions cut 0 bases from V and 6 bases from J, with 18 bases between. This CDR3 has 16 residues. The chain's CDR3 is CASSVGSMQGRAEAFF. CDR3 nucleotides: TGTGCCAGCAGCGTAGGTTCAATGCAGGGCCGGGCTGAAGCTTTCTTT.

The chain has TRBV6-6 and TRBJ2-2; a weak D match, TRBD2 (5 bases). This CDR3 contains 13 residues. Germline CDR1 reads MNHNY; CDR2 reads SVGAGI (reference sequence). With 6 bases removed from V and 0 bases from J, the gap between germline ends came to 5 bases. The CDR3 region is CASRDSNTGELFF. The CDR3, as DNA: TGTGCCAGCAGGGACTCGAACACCGGGGAGCTGTTTTTT.

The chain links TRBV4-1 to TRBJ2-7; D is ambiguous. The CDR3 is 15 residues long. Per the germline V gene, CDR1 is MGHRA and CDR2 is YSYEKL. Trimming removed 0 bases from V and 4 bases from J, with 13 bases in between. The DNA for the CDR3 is TGCGCCAGCAGCCAAGATCCAGTGCAAGATTACGAGCAGTACTTC. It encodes CASSQDPVQDYEQYF.

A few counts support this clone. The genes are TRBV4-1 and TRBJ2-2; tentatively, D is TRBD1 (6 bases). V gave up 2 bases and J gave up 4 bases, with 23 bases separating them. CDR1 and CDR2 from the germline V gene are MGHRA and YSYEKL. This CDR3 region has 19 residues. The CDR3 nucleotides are TGCGCCAGCAGCCAAATCGGGATGGGTACAGGGAAGACCACCGGGGAGCTGTTTTTT. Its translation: CASSQIGMGTGKTTGELFF.

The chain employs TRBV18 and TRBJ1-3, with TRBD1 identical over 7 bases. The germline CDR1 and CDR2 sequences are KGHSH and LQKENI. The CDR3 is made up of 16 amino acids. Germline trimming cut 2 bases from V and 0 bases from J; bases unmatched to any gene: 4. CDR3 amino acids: CASSPGQADSGNTIYF. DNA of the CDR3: TGTGCCAGCTCACCAGGACAGGCCGACTCTGGAAACACCATATATTTT.

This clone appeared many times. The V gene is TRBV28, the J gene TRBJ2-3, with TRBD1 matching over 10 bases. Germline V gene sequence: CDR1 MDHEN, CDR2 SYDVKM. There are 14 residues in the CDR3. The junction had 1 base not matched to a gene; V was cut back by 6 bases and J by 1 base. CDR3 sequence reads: CASRDRGGTDTQYF. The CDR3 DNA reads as TGTGCCAGCAGGGACAGGGGGGGCACAGATACGCAGTATTTT.

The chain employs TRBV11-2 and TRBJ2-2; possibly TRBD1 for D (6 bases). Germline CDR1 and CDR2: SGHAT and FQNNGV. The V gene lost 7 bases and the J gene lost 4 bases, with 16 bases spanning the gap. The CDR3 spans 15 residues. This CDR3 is CASTSRGQTTGELFF. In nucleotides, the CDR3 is TGTGCCAGCACCTCACGGGGACAAACCACCGGGGAGCTGTTTTTT.

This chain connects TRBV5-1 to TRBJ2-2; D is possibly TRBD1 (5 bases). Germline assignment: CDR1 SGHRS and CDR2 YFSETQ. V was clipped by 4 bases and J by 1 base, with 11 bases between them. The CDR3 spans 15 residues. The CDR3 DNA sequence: TGCGCCAGCAGCGAAGGGGCAGGGAACACCGGGGAGCTGTTTTTT. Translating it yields CASSEGAGNTGELFF.

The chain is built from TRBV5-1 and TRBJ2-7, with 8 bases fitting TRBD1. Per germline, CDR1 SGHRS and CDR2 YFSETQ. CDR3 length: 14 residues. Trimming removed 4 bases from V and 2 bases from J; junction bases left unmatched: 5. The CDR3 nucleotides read TGCGCCAGCAGCGCCGGGACAGGCGCCTACGAGCAGTACTTC. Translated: CASSAGTGAYEQYF.

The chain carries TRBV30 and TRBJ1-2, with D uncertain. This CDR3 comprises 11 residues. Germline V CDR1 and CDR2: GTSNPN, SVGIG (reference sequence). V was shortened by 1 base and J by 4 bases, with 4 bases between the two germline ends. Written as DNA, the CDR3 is TGTGCCTGGAGTGATCGCTATGGCTACACCTTC. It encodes CAWSDRYGYTF. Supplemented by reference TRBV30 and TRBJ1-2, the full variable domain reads SQTIHQWPATLVQPVGSPLSLECTVEGTSNPNLYWYRQAAGRGLQLLFYSVGIGQISSEVPQNLSASRPQDRQFILSSKKLLLSDSGFYLCAWSDRYGYTFGSGTRLTVV.

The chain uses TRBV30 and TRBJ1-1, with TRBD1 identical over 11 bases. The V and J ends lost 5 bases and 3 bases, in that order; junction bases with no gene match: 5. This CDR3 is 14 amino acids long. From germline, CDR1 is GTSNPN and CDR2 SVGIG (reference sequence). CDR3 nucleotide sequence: TGTGCCTGGCGTTCGGGACAGGGGGACACTGAAGCTTTCTTT. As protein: CAWRSGQGDTEAFF.